This T cell receptor (beta chain) was observed in a study of Graves' ophthalmopathy and Graves' hyperthyroidism. Points from the study as a whole: Blood also contained most of the expanded thyroid clonotypes above 0.001 frequency. Prediction of ophthalmopathy progression reached about 70% sensitivity and about 72% specificity. Using a 13-signature model, the authors split ophthalmopathy from stable hyperthyroidism, with approximately 88% sensitivity and around 76% specificity.

This clonotype was counted a few times. What it binds is not known. Investigators amplified TCR beta CDR3 regions from RNA transcripts. In the first round, RT-PCR was carried out with HTBI primers, and a multiplex PCR formed the second round. MiXCR, applied by TCRdb to the multiplex PCR reads, yields one record per CDR3 protein. This table holds more than 1,000,000 distinct CDR3 sequences, approximately 35% found once. The sequenced sample consisted of peripheral blood or thyroid tissue (not recorded which). This receptor was identified in an adult man with Graves' hyperthyroidism.

The CDR3 here is CASSRGGFGETQYF. CDR3 bases: TGTGCCAGCAGCCGAGGGGGTTTTGGAGAGACCCAGTACTTC. This rearrangement joins TRBV14 to TRBJ2-5; the D gene is possibly TRBD1 (6 bases). V lost 4 bases, J lost 4 bases, and 13 bases lay in between. CDR1 and CDR2 from the germline V gene are SGHDN and FVKESK. The CDR3 has 14 amino acids.